The sequence of this T cell receptor (beta chain) was determined in a study of blood T cell repertoires in COVID-19. As for the study in general: COVID-19 samples, acute and convalescent, were from the United States, Italy and Spain. From T cells, B-cell-depleted T cells, or PBMCs came the material, which was cDNA or gDNA.

This CDR3 region has 12 residues. Trimming removed 5 bases at V and 4 bases at J, with 8 bases between. Germline V CDR1 and CDR2: LNHDA, SQIVND (reference sequence). Original data processing: Researchers report that nucleated cell counts were estimated from reference gene primer amplification. Repertoires were generated with immunoSEQ multiplex PCR, while TCRdb's copy carries only in-frame clones and drops some. The V and J calls and clone size are taken from that table; D and trimming were inferred from the DNA. The table shows some 140,000 clones, with around three quarters occurring only once. The clonotype was recovered from a human donor in a cohort sampled during active COVID-19. The sample was peripheral blood. The chain combines TRBV19 with TRBJ1-2; D call uncertain. The CDR3 region has the DNA TGTGCCAGTAGTCAGTGGAGCTATGGCTACACCTTC. Protein sequence: CASSQWSYGYTF.